Sequencing of this TCR beta chain was carried out in a study of blood T cell repertoires in COVID-19. Study as a whole: Some COVID-19 samples were acute and others convalescent; all came from the United States, Italy and Spain. From T cells, B-cell-depleted T cells, or PBMCs came the material, which was cDNA or gDNA.

Germline assignment: CDR1 LNHDA and CDR2 SQIVND (reference sequence). The CDR3 extends over 15 amino acids. Losses at the gene ends were 7 bases for V and 7 bases for J; bases not matched to a gene: 13. This table comes from immunoSEQ multiplex PCR, and its TCRdb copy is limited to in-frame clones, with some not included. Among 110,000 or so clones listed, just under 90% were seen once. The TCR was taken from a woman in her fifties or sixties with acute or convalescent COVID-19. Sequences were obtained from peripheral blood. This chain joins TRBV19 and TRBJ2-7; 10 bases line up with TRBD1. This chain's CDR3 is CASNDPGTGVREQYF. The CDR3 coding sequence is TGTGCCAGTAACGACCCCGGGACAGGGGTTCGTGAGCAGTACTTC.